The 14 T cell receptor beta chains below were found in one sample sequenced in a study of blood T cells in healthy people across ages. Alongside a J-beta primer mix, a sample-barcoded 5' primer served in a second PCR lasting roughly 7 to 11 cycles. TCRdb used MiXCR to reprocess the 5' RACE reads, holding one entry per CDR3 protein. Of more than 500,000 distinct CDR3 sequences in the sample, about 27% were seen once. Separately, the same data were catalogued under a study of T cells of mothers and their children.

The sequenced sample consisted of blood. These receptor sequences come from a boy aged 2-15 years in good health.

The rearrangement links TRBV12-5 to TRBJ2-5, with 13 bases aligning to TRBD2. With the DNA end fitting TRBJ2-7 better, the J assignment may be wrong. Germline-derived CDR1 and CDR2 are LGHNT and FRNRAP. The length of the CDR3 is 14 residues. The CDR3 coding sequence is TGTGCTAGTGGGTCAGGACTAGCGGGAGCCGAGCAGTACTTC. It codes for CASGSGLAGAEQYF.

V is TRBV27 and J is TRBJ2-1; D is possibly TRBD2 (5 bases). Germline CDR1 MNHEY, CDR2 SMNVEV (reference sequence). Trimming pared 3 bases from V and 0 bases from J, leaving 12 bases between. The length of the CDR3 is 16 residues. The chain's CDR3 is CASSFQRSLSYNEQFF. DNA for the CDR3: TGTGCCAGCAGTTTCCAGCGGTCCCTCTCCTACAATGAGCAGTTCTTC.

In regard to this clonotype: Sequence at one end of the junction differs from germline and may be a read error. The V gene is TRBV10-2, the J gene TRBJ2-2; D is possibly TRBD2 (6 bases). Germline V gene lookup returns CDR1 WSHSY and CDR2 SAAADI. CDR3 length equals 16 residues. The CDR3 DNA follows: TGCGCCAGCAGGGAGTATCCGGGGGCGAACACCGGGGAGCTGTTTTTT. The encoded protein is CASREYPGANTGELFF.

This clonotype came up a few times. This rearrangement joins TRBV15 to TRBJ2-6; TRBD2 might be the D (5 bases). Trimming removed 4 bases from V and 2 bases from J, with 6 bases in between. The CDR3 consists of 14 residues. Germline loops: CDR1 LNHNV, CDR2 YYDKDF (reference sequence). CDR3 protein: CATSTRAGANVLTF. As DNA, the CDR3 is TGTGCCACCAGCACGAGGGCTGGGGCCAACGTCCTGACTTTC. Using reference TRBV15 and TRBJ2-6 for the parts outside the CDR3, the full variable domain is DAMVIQNPRYQVTQFGKPVTLSCSQTLNHNVMYWYQQKSSQAPKLLFHYYDKDFNNEADTPDNFQSRRPNTSFCFLDIRSPGLGDTAMYLCATSTRAGANVLTFGAGSRLTVL.

The chain is built from TRBV20-1 and TRBJ2-3, with 10 nucleotides matching TRBD2. The V segment lost 6 bases and the J segment 3 bases; nucleotides outside the gene matches: 9. Germline loops: CDR1 DFQATT, CDR2 SNEGSKA (reference sequence). The CDR3 is made up of 15 amino acids. CDR3 nucleotides: TGCAGTGCCCCCGCTAGCGGGGGTTCTACAGATACGCAGTATTTT. Amino acid sequence: CSAPASGGSTDTQYF.

This clonotype was picked up a small number of times. The V call is TRBV18, the J call TRBJ2-7; no clear D. This CDR3 spans 15 amino acids. The germline gives CDR1 KGHSH, CDR2 LQKENI. V was cut by 1 base and J by 2 bases, with 12 bases left in between. The CDR3 nucleotides read TGTGCCAGCTCACCACGGGCCTTAGGCACCTACGAGCAGTACTTC. This gives the protein CASSPRALGTYEQYF.

The rearrangement joins TRBV6-1 to TRBJ1-4; 10 bases fit TRBD1. With V trimmed by 6 bases and J by 3 bases, 10 bases remained unmatched. Germline V CDR1 and CDR2: MNHNS, SASEGT. This CDR3 region has 17 residues. CDR3 region: CASRSPGTGAPNEKLFF. The DNA of the CDR3 is TGTGCCAGCAGGAGTCCCGGGACAGGGGCGCCTAATGAAAAACTGTTTTTT.

This clonotype has just a few counts. The chain uses TRBV20-1 and TRBJ2-3; D not certain. Trimming took off 3 bases at V and 3 bases at J, with 7 bases between the two ends. Germline CDR1 is DFQATT and CDR2 is SNEGSKA (reference sequence). This CDR3 region has 12 residues. The CDR3, as DNA: TGCAGTGCTAGTAAGGTTACAGATACGCAGTATTTT. This translates into CSASKVTDTQYF.

J is TRBJ1-2 and V is TRBV27, with 9 bases fitting TRBD1. The V and J ends lost 4 bases and 3 bases, in that order; junction bases with no gene match: 6. From germline, CDR1 is MNHEY and CDR2 SMNVEV (reference sequence). The CDR3 has 15 amino acids. The CDR3 reads CASSSRQGGDYGYTF. The CDR3 DNA follows: TGTGCCAGCAGTTCAAGACAGGGGGGCGACTATGGCTACACCTTC.

The rearrangement uses TRBV11-1 and TRBJ1-2; possibly TRBD1 for D (6 bases). V was pared by 5 bases and J by 8 bases, with 24 bases between. The CDR3 loop spans 16 amino acids. Per the germline V gene, CDR1 is SGHAT and CDR2 is FQDESV (reference sequence). The CDR3 region is CASSGLGQLLEQGYTF. CDR3 sequence (DNA): TGTGCCAGCAGCGGCCTAGGACAGCTACTTGAGCAGGGCTACACCTTC.

This clonotype appeared once. The chain is built from TRBV7-2 and TRBJ2-3, with D possibly TRBD1 on 6 matching bases. This CDR3 contains 16 residues. Germline V lookup: CDR1 SGHTA, CDR2 FQGNSA. Trimming stripped 3 bases from V and 0 bases from J, with 13 bases between. The CDR3 DNA reads TGTGCCAGCAGCTTTGGTCAGGACAGTAGCACAGATACGCAGTATTTT. It codes for CASSFGQDSSTDTQYF.

This chain connects TRBV6-5 to TRBJ2-7; D is unresolved. This CDR3 region has 11 residues. The germline V gene encodes CDR1 MNHEY and CDR2 SVGAGI. Trimming cost V 5 bases and J 3 bases, with 5 bases left between them. The chain's CDR3 is CASSGNYEQYF. CDR3 in DNA: TGTGCCAGCAGTGGGAACTACGAGCAGTACTTC.

This clonotype was seen only a few times. The rearrangement joins TRBV5-5 to TRBJ1-1; 8 bases fit TRBD1. The germline V gene has CDR1 SGHKS and CDR2 YYEKEE (reference sequence). This CDR3 contains 14 residues. J lost 3 bases, V lost 6 bases, and 7 bases had no gene match. This CDR3 reads CASTRTGFYTEAFF. The CDR3 nucleotides read TGTGCCAGCACTCGGACAGGGTTTTACACTGAAGCTTTCTTT.

This rearrangement joins TRBV12-3 or TRBV12-4 to TRBJ1-1; 8 nucleotides align to TRBD1. Trimming at V came to 5 bases and at J to 4 bases, leaving 15 bases not matched to a gene. The CDR3 consists of 17 residues. The CDR3 sequence: CASSTLRATGVATEAFF. CDR3 DNA sequence: TGTGCCAGCAGTACCCTAAGAGCGACAGGGGTGGCCACTGAAGCTTTCTTT.